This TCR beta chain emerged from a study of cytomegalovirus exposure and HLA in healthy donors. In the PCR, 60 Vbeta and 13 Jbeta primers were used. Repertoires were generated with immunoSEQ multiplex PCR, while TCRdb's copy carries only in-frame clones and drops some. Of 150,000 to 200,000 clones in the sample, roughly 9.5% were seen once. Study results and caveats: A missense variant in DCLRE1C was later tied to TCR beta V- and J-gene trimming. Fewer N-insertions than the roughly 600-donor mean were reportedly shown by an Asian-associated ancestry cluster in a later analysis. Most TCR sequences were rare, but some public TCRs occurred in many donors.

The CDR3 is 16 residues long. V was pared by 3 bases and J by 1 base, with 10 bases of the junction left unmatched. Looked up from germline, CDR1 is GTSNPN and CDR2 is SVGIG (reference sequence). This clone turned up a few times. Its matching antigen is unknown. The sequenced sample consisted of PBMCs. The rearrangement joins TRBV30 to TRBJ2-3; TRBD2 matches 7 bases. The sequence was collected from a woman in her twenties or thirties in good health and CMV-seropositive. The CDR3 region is CAWSPGLAGGTDTQYF. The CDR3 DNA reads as TGTGCCTGGAGCCCTGGACTGGCGGGGGGCACAGATACGCAGTATTTT.